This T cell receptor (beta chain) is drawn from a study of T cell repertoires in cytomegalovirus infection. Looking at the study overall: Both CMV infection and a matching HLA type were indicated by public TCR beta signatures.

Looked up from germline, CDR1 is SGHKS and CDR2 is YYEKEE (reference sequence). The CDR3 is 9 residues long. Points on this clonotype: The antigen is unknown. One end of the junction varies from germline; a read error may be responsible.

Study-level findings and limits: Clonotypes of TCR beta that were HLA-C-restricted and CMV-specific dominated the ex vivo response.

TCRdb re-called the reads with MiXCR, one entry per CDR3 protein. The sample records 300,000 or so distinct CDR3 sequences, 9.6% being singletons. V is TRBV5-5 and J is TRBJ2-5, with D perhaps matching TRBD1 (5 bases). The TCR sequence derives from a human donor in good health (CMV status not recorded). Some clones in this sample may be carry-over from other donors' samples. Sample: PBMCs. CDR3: CASSSPTVF. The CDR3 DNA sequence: TGTGCCAGCAGCTCCCCGACAGTCTTC.